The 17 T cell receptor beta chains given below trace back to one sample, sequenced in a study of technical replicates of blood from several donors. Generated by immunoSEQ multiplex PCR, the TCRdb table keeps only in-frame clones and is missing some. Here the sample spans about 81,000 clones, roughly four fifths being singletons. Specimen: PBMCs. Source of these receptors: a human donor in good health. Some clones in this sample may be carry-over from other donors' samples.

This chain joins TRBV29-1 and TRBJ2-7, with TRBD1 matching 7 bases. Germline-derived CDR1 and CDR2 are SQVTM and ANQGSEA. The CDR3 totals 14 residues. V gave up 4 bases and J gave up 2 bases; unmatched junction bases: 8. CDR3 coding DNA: TGCAGCGTTGTCGGGACAGAGGTTACCTACGAGCAGTACTTC. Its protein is CSVVGTEVTYEQYF.

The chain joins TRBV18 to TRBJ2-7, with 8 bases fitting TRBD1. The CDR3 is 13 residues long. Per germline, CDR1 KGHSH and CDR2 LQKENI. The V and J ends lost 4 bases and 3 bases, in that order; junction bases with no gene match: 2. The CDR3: CASSHTGGYEQYF. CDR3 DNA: TGTGCCAGCTCACACACAGGGGGCTACGAGCAGTACTTC.

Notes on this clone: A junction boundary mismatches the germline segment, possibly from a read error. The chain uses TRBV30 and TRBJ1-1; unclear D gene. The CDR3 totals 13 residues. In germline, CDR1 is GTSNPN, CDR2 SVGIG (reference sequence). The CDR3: CAWNQKGVPKVVF. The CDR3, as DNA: TGTGCCTGGAATCAAAAGGGAGTGCCGAAGGTGGTCTTT.

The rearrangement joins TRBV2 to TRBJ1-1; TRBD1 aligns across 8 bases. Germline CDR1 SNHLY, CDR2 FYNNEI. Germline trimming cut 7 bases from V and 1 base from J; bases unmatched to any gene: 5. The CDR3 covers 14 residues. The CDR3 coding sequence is TGTGCCAGCATTCTAACAGGGGGGAACACTGAAGCTTTCTTT. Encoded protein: CASILTGGNTEAFF.

The CDR3 DNA reads TGCGCCAGCAGCCAAGAGGGGACTATTCTGGAGCAGTACTTC. It encodes CASSQEGTILEQYF. The chain combines TRBV4-1 with TRBJ2-7, with 7 bases identical to TRBD2. Trimming at V came to 0 bases and at J to 7 bases, leaving 6 bases not matched to a gene. Germline V gene lookup returns CDR1 MGHRA and CDR2 YSYEKL. This CDR3 is built from 14 residues.

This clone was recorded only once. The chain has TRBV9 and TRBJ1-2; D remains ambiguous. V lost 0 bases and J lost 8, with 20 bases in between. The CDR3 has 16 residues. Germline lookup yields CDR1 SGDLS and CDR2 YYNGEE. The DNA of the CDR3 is TGTGCCAGCAGCGTAGACCCGGTCCCTCCGTCGGGGGGCTACACCTTC. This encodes CASSVDPVPPSGGYTF.

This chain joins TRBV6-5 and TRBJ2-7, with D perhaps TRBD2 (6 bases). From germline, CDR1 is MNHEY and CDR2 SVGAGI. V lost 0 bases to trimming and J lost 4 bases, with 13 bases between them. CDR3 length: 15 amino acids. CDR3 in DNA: TGTGCCAGCAGTTACTCGGAGGCGGGATCTTACGAGCAGTACTTC. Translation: CASSYSEAGSYEQYF.

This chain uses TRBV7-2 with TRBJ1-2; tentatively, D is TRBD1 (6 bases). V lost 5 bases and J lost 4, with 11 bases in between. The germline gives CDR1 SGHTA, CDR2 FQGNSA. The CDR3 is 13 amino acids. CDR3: CASSPGQSYGYTF. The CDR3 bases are TGTGCCAGCAGCCCAGGACAGTCCTATGGCTACACCTTC.

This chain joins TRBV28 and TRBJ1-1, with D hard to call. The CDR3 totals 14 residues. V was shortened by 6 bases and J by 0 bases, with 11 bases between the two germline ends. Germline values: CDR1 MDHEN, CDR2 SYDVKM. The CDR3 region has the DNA TGTGCCAGCAGCGCGCCGACATTGAACACTGAAGCTTTCTTT. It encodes CASSAPTLNTEAFF.

The chain's CDR3 is CASSLGGSANYGYTF. The CDR3 DNA reads as TGTGCCAGCAGCTTAGGAGGGTCAGCAAACTATGGCTACACCTTC. The chain is built from TRBV7-2 and TRBJ1-2; D gene unclear. Germline V CDR1 and CDR2: SGHTA, FQGNSA. Trimming took off 1 base at V and 2 bases at J, with 11 bases between the two ends. This CDR3 contains 15 residues.

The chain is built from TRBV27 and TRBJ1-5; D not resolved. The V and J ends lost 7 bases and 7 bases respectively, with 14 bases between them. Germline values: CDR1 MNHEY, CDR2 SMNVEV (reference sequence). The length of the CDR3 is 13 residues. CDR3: CASTDHLGQPQHF. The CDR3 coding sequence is TGTGCCAGCACCGATCACCTCGGGCAGCCCCAGCATTTT.

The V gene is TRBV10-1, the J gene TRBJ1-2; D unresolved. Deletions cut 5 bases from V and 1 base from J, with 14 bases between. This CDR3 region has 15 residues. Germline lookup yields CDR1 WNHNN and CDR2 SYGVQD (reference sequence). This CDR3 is CASSLLLWVNYGYTF. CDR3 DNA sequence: TGCGCCAGCAGTCTACTACTCTGGGTTAACTATGGCTACACCTTC.

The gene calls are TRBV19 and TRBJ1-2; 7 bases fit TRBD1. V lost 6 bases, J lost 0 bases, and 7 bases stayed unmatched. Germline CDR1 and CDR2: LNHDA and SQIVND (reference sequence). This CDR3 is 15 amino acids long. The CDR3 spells CASRLSDRTNYGYTF. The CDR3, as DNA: TGTGCCAGTAGACTCTCGGACAGGACTAACTATGGCTACACCTTC.

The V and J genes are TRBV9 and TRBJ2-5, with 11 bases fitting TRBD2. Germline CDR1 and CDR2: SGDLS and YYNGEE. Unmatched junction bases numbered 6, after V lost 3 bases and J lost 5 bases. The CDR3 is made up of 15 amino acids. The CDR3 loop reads CASSGRLAGSETQYF. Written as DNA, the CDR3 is TGTGCCAGCAGCGGCAGACTAGCGGGGAGTGAGACCCAGTACTTC.

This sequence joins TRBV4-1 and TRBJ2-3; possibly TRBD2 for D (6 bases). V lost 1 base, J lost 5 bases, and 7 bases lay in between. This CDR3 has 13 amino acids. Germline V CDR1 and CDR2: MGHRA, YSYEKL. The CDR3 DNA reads TGCGCCAGCAGCCAAGGTAGCGGAGATACGCAGTATTTT. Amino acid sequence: CASSQGSGDTQYF.

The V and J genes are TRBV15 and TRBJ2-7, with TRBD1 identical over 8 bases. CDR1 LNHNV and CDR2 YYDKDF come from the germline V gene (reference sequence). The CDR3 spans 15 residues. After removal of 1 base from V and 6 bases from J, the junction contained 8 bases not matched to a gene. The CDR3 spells CATSRAGQGGREQYF. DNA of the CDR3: TGTGCCACCAGCAGAGCTGGACAGGGCGGGCGCGAGCAGTACTTC.

CDR3 coding DNA: TGTGCCAGCCGAGGGACAAACATGAACACTGAAGCTTTCTTT. It codes for CASRGTNMNTEAFF. The rearrangement uses TRBV2 and TRBJ1-1, with a weak D call TRBD1 (6 bases). CDR1 and CDR2 from the germline V gene are SNHLY and FYNNEI. Trimming removed 8 bases at V and 0 bases at J, with 13 bases between. There are 14 residues in the CDR3.